This TCR beta chain was found in a study of cytomegalovirus exposure and HLA in healthy donors. For the study at large: Earlier, 180 million or so T cells were analyzed, and 117 million unique TCR beta sequences were found among them. In an early release, HLA-typed donors contributed some 80 million unique TCR sequences.

In the case of this clone: Its antigen is not identified.

CDR3 size: 15 residues. The V and J ends lost 1 base and 8 bases respectively, with 15 bases between them. The V gene's germline CDR1 is SGHTA and CDR2 FQGNSA. General study findings and limits: In the analysis, some V segments, TRBV6-2 and TRBV6-3 included, were excluded as indistinguishable.

60 Vbeta and 13 Jbeta primers were used in PCR. Profiled with immunoSEQ multiplex PCR; TCRdb holds only in-frame clones, not every one. Among 120,000 or so clones listed, approximately 80% were seen once. The source material was PBMCs. J is TRBJ2-1 and V is TRBV7-2; D possibly corresponds to TRBD2 (6 bases). The receptor comes from a woman between 35 and 50 years old in good health and CMV-seropositive. CDR3 sequence reads: CASSLVGSPGDEQFF. CDR3 DNA sequence: TGTGCCAGCAGCTTAGTTGGCAGTCCGGGGGATGAGCAGTTCTTC.